The present T cell receptor (beta chain) was sequenced within a study of shared clonotypes between healthy human individuals (dated by TCRdb to between 2020 and 2021). At the level of the whole study: A couple of women and a few men aged 18 to 49 years were included in the cohort. Per donor, three plates each were used for CD4 naive and CD4 memory, two for CD8 naive, and one for CD8 memory. The study deeply sequenced blood TCR repertoires of five healthy adults to estimate repertoire size and the extent of clonotype sharing between individuals. To increase sequencing depth and limit assay-specific biases, TCR repertoire library preparation and sequencing were carried out by different laboratories using diverse techniques. Leukapheresis yielded between about 0.94 and 8.9 billion PBMCs per donor.

Study-level results and caveats: Pairwise subsampling led to the expectation that sequencing depth would affect the degree of clonotype sharing among donors. Estimated clonotype richness was generally larger for naive than for memory subsets. Even with the large sequencing depth, rarefaction of the sorted-subset datasets indicated that sequencing was incomplete. When several donors were compared, the shared fraction of clonotypes was around 5% for naive CD4, around 3.6% for naive CD8, more than 2% for memory CD4, and 0.3% to 0.5% for memory CD8. The small number of donors limited the genetic and exposure-history diversity represented. Compared with non-shared clonotypes, clonotypes shared by all four sorted-subset donors had higher generation probabilities. Sampling was restricted to blood, and TCR repertoires in tissue are likely to differ from TCR repertoires in blood.

Per the germline V gene, KGHSY is the CDR1 and FQNENV is the CDR2. Reading from cysteine to phenylalanine, the CDR3 counts 15 amino acids. Only the CDR3 DNA stays, 45 bases, in frame from base 1. V and J lose 2 bases and 0 bases, and a span of 8 bases separates them. Donors were healthy HIV-negative adults with no recently reported acute infections or vaccinations. Every donor was a Caucasian adult living in Nashville, Tennessee, USA. CD4+ T cells were enriched by magnetic negative selection; naive cells were then positively selected on CD45RA, and the negative fraction formed the memory subset. After blood collection by leukapheresis, PBMCs were isolated using Ficoll-Histopaque density gradient centrifugation and then cryopreserved in the vapor phase of liquid nitrogen. Analytical flow cytometry was used to check the purity and quantity of every magnetically sorted T cell population. From each sorted fraction, genomic DNA was isolated and quantified by UV absorbance on a Nanodrop 2000c.

Using the deep immunoSEQ assay, multiplex PCR amplified TCR CDR3 regions from genomic DNA. For each cell subset, the extracted genomic DNA was distributed evenly across all wells of several immunoSEQ 96-well plates, and each plate served as one replicate. For sorted subsets, 150 to 250 ng genomic DNA, equal to tens of thousands of T cell genomes, was loaded into each replicate PCR. The purified libraries were quantified using a Qubit 3.0 fluorometer, sized with a Bioanalyzer 2100, and then quantified again using the KAPA Library Quantification kit. A separate single-read 150-cycle Illumina NextSeq 550 flow cell was used to sequence each immunoSEQ 96-well plate. As for the original processing: Because only junctional sequences without quality scores were contained in the immunoSEQ output, filtering matching that applied to full-length reads could not be performed. Sequences were annotated with PyIR, a Python wrapper for IgBLAST v1.9, using IMGT germline references to assign V/J genes and CDR3. Any read was removed if the V/J assignment was weak (E-value above 1e-6), the CDR3 was missing, or the read contained stop codons, out-of-frame junctions, or ambiguous translated residues. V3J clonotypes were defined by identical inferred V gene, J gene, and CDR3 amino acid sequence. Percentage overlap between repertoires was calculated by dividing the number of shared unique clonotypes by the size of the smaller repertoire. Repertoire richness was assessed with RTK rarefaction, the Chao1 estimator, and Recon v2.1 estimates of unobserved clonotypes. For all TCRbeta clonotypes obtained by the gDNA method from a few donors, generation probabilities were computed with OLGA. The clones in this table, taken by TCRdb from immuneACCESS, are in-frame only. Not every clone is retained; where verified, under half of the shortfall comes from an unresolved V gene, and the cause of the rest is unknown. V and J calls and clone size are given by that table; D and trimming were obtained from the DNA. In this sample the table shows 600,000 to 750,000 clones, just under 75% of which occur a single time. Roughly 1.8% of the sample is taken by the ten largest.

This clone was found a few times. The target of this receptor is not known. No base quality information exists; no much larger clone differs at one position. Sequenced: memory CD4+ T cells sorted from blood. The sample's cell subset or site label, in plain terms: CD45RA-negative fraction. The TCR sequence derives from a woman aged 25 to 39 in good health. Here the chain combines TRBV16 and TRBJ2-1; too little of a D gene remains to name it. The CDR3 protein sequence reads: CASSQLSTSYNEQFF. The sequenced DNA is TGTGCCAGCAGCCAACTCTCAACCTCCTACAATGAGCAGTTCTTC. Where the CDR3 stops, the reference TRBV16 and TRBJ2-1 genes take over; the full variable domain is GEEVAQTPKHLVRGEGQKAKLYCAPIKGHSYVFWYQQVLKNEFKFLISFQNENVFDETGMPKERFSAKCLPNSPCSLEIQATKLEDSAVYFCASSQLSTSYNEQFFGPGTRLTVL.